The clone carrying this T cell receptor (beta chain) showed up just once. Its antigen remains unknown. This specimen belongs to a study of shared clonotypes between healthy human individuals. Background on the study: There were three CD4 naive, three CD4 memory, two CD8 naive and one CD8 memory plates per donor.

The CDR3 is 15 amino acids. V dropped 8 bases and J dropped 9; count of bases not matched to a gene: 9. The germline CDR1 and CDR2 sequences are KGHSH and LQKENI. The CD4+ fraction was divided into a CD45RA+ naive subset and a CD45RA-negative memory subset. Repertoires were generated with immunoSEQ multiplex PCR, while TCRdb's copy carries only in-frame clones and drops some. Among around 510,000 clones listed, around 95% were seen once. Study findings and constraints: The generation probabilities recorded for non-shared clonotypes fell below those of clonotypes shared by all four donors.

This receptor was taken from a young woman in good health. The rearrangement uses TRBV18 and TRBJ2-1, with 14 positions matching TRBD2. Sequenced: naive CD4+ T cells sorted from blood. Regarding subset: CD45RA+ positively selected. The CDR3 protein is CASATGTSGSVEQFF. In nucleotides, the CDR3 is TGTGCCAGCGCCACCGGGACTAGCGGGAGCGTTGAGCAGTTCTTC.